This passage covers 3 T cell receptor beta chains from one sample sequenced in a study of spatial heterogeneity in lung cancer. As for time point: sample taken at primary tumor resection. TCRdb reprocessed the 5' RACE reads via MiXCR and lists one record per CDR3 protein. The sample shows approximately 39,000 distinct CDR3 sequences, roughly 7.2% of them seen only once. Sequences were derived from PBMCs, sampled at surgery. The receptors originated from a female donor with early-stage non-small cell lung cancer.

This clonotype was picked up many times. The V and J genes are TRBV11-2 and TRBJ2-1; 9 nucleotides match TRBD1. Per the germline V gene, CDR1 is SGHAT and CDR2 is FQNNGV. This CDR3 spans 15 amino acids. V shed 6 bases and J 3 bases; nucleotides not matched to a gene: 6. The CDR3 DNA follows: TGTGCCAGCAGTATTCGACAGGGGGGCTACAATGAGCAGTTCTTC. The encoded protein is CASSIRQGGYNEQFF.

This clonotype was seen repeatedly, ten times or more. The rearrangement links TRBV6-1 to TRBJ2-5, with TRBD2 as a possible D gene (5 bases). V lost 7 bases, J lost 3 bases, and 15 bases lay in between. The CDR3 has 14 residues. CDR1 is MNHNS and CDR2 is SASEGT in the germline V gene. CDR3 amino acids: CASTKEAGEETQYF. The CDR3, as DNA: TGTGCCAGCACCAAGGAGGCAGGTGAAGAGACCCAGTACTTC.

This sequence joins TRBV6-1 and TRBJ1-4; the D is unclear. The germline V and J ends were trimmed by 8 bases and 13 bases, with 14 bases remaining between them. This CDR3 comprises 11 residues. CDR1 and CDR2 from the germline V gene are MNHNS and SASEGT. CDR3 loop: CASRTVLGLFF. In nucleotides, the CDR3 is TGTGCCAGCCGGACCGTTTTGGGACTGTTTTTT.